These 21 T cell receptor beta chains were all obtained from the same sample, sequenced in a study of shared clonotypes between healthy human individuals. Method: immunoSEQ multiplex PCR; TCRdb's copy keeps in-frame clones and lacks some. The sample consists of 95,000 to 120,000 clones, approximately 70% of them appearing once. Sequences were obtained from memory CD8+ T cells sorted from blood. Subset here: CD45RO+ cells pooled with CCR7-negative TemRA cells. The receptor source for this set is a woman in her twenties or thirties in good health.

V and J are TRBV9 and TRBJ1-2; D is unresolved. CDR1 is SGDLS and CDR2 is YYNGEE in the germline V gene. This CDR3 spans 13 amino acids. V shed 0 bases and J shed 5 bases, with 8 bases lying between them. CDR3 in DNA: TGTGCCAGCAGCGTAGACGGAACTTATGGCTACACCTTC. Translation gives CASSVDGTYGYTF.

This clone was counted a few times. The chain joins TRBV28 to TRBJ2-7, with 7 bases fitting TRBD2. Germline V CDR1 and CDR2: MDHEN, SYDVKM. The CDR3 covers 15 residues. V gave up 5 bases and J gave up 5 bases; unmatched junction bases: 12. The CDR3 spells CASSPPAGGSDEQYF. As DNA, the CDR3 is TGTGCCAGCAGTCCCCCCGCCGGCGGGAGCGACGAGCAGTACTTC.

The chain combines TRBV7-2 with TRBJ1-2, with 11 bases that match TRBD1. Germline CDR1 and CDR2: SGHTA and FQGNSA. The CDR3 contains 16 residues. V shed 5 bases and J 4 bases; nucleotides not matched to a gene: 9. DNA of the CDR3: TGTGCCAGCAGCATCGGAGGACAGGGGGCGGCCTATGGCTACACCTTC. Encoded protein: CASSIGGQGAAYGYTF.

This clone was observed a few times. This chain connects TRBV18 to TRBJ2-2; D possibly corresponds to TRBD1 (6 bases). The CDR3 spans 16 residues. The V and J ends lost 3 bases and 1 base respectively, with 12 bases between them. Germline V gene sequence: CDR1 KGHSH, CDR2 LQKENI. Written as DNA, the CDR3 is TGTGCCAGCTCACCGCAACGGGACAAGAACACCGGGGAGCTGTTTTTT. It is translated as CASSPQRDKNTGELFF.

The CDR3 region has the DNA TGTGCCAGCAGTACAGTCCCGGGCCAAAGCTCCTACGAGCAGTACTTC. Translated: CASSTVPGQSSYEQYF. V gene TRBV27 combines with J gene TRBJ2-7; D remains unclear. V was trimmed by 5 bases and J by 0 bases, leaving 17 bases between them. Germline CDR1 reads MNHEY; CDR2 reads SMNVEV (reference sequence). The CDR3 sequence is 16 residues long.

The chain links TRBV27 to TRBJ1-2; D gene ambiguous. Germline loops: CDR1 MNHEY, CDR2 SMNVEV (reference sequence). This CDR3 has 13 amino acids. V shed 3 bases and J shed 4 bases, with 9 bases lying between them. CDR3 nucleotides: TGTGCCAGCAGTTTGGCCGAGGGCTATGGCTACACCTTC. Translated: CASSLAEGYGYTF.

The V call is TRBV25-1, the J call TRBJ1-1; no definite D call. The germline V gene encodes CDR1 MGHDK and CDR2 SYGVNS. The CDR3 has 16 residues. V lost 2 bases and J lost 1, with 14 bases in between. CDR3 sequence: CASSEGSSNRNTEAFF. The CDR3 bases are TGTGCCAGCAGTGAAGGGTCTTCTAACCGGAACACTGAAGCTTTCTTT.

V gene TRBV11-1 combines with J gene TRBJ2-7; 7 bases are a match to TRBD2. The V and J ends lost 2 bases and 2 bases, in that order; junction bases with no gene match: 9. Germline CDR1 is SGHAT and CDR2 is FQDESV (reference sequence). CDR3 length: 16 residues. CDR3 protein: CASSLTSGGGTYEQYF. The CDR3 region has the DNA TGTGCCAGCAGCTTAACGTCGGGGGGAGGGACCTACGAGCAGTACTTC.

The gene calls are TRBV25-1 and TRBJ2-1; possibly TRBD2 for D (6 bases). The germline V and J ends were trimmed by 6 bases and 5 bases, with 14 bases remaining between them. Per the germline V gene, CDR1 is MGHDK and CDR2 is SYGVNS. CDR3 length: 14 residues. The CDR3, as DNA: TGTGCCAGCAGGGACGGACGGAGGGACAATGAGCAGTTCTTC. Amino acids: CASRDGRRDNEQFF.

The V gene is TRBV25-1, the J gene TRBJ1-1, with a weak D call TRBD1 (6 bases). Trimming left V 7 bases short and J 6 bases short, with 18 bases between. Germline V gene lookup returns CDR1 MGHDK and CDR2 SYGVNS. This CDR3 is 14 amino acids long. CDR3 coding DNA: TGTGCCAGCACCCCACTGGGGGGCTTGGCTGAAGCTTTCTTT. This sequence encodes CASTPLGGLAEAFF.

CDR3 coding DNA: TGTGCCAGCAGCTTCGGGACAGGGGGCTACGAGCAGTACTTC. Translated: CASSFGTGGYEQYF. The J gene is TRBJ2-7, the V gene TRBV7-9, with 11 nucleotides matching TRBD1. This CDR3 is 14 amino acids long. V trimming: 3 bases; J trimming: 3 bases; junction bases outside the gene matches: 1. Germline CDR1 is SEHNR and CDR2 is FQNEAQ (reference sequence).

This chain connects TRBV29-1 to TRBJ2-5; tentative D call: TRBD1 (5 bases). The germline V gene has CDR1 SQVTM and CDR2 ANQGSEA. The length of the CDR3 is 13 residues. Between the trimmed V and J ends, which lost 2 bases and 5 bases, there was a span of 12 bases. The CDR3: CSVEREPGETQYF. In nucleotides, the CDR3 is TGCAGCGTTGAAAGGGAACCAGGGGAGACCCAGTACTTC. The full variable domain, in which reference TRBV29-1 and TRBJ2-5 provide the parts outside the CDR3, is SAVISQKPSRDICQRGTSLTIQCQVDSQVTMMFWYRQQPGQSLTLIATANQGSEATYESGFVIDKFPISRPNLTFSTLTVSNMSPEDSSIYLCSVEREPGETQYFGPGTRLLVL.

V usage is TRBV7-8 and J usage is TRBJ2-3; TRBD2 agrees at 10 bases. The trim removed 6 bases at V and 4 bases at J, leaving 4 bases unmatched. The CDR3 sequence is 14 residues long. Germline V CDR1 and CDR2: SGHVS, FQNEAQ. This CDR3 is CASRLAGWADTQYF. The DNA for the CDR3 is TGTGCCAGCAGACTAGCGGGATGGGCAGATACGCAGTATTTT. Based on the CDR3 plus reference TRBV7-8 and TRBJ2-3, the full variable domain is GAGVSQSPRYKVAKRGQDVALRCDPISGHVSLFWYQQALGQGPEFLTYFQNEAQLDKSGLPSDRFFAERPEGSVSTLKIQRTQQEDSAVYLCASRLAGWADTQYFGPGTRLTVL.

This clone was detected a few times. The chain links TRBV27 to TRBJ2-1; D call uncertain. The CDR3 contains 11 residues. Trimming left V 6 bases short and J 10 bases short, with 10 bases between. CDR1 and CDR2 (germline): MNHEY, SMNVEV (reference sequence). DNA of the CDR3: TGTGCCAGCAGCGCCCGAAGCGAGCAGTTCTTC. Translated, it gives CASSARSEQFF.

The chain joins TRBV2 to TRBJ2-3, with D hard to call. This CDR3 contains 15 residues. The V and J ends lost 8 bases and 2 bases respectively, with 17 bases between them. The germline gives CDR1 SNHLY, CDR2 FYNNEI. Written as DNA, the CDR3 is TGTGCCAGCCTAAAGGACGCGGCCTTCACAGATACGCAGTATTTT. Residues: CASLKDAAFTDTQYF.

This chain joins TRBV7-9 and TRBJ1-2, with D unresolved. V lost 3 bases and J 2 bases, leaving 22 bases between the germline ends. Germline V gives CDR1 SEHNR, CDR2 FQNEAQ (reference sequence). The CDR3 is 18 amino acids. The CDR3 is CASSFPRTYSHLNYGYTF. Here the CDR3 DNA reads TGTGCCAGCAGCTTTCCCCGAACATACAGCCATCTCAACTATGGCTACACCTTC. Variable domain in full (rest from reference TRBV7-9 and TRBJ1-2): DTGVSQNPRHKITKRGQNVTFRCDPISEHNRLYWYRQTLGQGPEFLTYFQNEAQLEKSRLLSDRFSAERPKGSFSTLEIQRTEQGDSAMYLCASSFPRTYSHLNYGYTFGSGTRLTVV.

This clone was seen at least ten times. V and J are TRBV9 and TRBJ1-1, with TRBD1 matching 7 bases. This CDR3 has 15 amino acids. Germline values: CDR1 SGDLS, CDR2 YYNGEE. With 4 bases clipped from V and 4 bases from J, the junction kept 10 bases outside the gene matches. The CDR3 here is CASSPDPGGSTEAFF. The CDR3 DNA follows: TGTGCCAGCAGCCCCGATCCAGGGGGTTCCACTGAAGCTTTCTTT. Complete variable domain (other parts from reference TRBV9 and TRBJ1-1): DSGVTQTPKHLITATGQRVTLRCSPRSGDLSVYWYQQSLDQGLQFLIQYYNGEERAKGNILERFSAQQFPDLHSELNLSSLELGDSALYFCASSPDPGGSTEAFFGQGTRLTVV.

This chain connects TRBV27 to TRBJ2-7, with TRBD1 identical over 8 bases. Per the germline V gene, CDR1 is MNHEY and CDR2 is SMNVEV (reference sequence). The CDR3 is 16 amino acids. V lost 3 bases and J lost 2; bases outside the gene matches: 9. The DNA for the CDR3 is TGTGCCAGCAGTTTTGATCCAGGGGGCACCCCCTACGAGCAGTACTTC. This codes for CASSFDPGGTPYEQYF.

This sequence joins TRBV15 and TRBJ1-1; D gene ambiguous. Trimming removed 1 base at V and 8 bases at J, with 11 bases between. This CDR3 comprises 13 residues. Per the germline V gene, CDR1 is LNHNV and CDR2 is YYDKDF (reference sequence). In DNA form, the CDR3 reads TGTGCCACCAGCAGAGTTCGGACTAGAGAAGCTTTCTTT. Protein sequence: CATSRVRTREAFF.

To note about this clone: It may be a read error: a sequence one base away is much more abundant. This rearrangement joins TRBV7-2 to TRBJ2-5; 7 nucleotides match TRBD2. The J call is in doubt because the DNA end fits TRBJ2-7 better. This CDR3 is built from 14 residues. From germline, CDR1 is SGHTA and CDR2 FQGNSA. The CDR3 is CASSFQRDSYEQYF. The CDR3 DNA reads TGTGCCAGCAGCTTCCAGCGGGACTCCTACGAGCAGTACTTC.

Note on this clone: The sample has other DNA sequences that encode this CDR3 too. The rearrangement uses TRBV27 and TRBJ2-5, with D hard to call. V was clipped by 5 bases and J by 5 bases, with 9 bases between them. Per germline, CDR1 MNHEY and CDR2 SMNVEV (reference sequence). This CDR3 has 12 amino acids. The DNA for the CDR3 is TGTGCCAGCAGTCCCCTGGGTGAGACCCAGTACTTC. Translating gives CASSPLGETQYF.